This T cell receptor (beta chain) appears in the sequencing data of a study of T cell responses to AZD1222 COVID-19 vaccine. TCRdb's table, derived via immunoSEQ multiplex PCR, lists solely in-frame clones and lacks some. The table lists tens of thousands of clones, 92% of them singletons. Trimming left V 1 base short and J 1 base short, with 12 bases between. Germline V gene data show CDR1 as SGHNT and CDR2 as YYREEE (reference sequence). The CDR3 sequence is 16 residues long. The sample consisted of peripheral blood, taken on day 0 of AZD1222 vaccination. The rearrangement uses TRBV5-4 and TRBJ1-5, with a tentative D call TRBD1 (6 bases). The sequence came from an adult in good health. The CDR3 loop reads CASSLFGTGSNQPQHF. In nucleotides, the CDR3 is TGTGCCAGCAGCTTGTTTGGAACAGGGAGCAATCAGCCCCAGCATTTT.